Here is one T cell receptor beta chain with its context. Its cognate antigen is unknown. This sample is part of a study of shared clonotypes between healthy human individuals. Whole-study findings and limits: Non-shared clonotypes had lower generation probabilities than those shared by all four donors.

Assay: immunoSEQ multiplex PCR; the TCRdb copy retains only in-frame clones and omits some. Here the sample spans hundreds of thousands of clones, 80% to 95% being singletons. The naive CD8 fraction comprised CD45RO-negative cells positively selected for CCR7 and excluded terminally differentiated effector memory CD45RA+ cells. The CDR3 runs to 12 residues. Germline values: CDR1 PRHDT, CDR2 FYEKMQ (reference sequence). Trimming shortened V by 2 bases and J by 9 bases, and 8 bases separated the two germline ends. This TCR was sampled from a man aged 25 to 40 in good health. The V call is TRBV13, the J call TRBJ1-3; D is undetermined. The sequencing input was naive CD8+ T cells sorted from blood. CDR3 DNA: TGTGCCAGCAGCTTACGGCAGCCCACCATATATTTT. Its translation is CASSLRQPTIYF.